This T cell receptor beta chain was identified during a study of blood T cell repertoires in COVID-19 (TCRdb year 2020). Regarding the study in general: The collaborator samples originated in the United States, Italy and Spain and spanned the acute and convalescent phases of COVID-19. The samples were drawn from the first 160 participants of the ongoing ImmuneRACE study and from 950 to 1,500 subjects provided by 6 global collaborators. The repertoires were made available in a free public database intended to serve as a resource for research on the immune response to SARS-CoV-2. The prospective study material was composed of cDNA or gDNA derived from T cells, B-cell-depleted T cells, or PBMCs. Subjects who had been exposed to COVID-19, were actively infected with it, or had recovered from it provided the deeply sampled blood TCRbeta repertoires that made up the dataset. Where available, HLA class I and class II types were obtained from metadata supplied by the sample provider rather than from assay-based typing. Sample metadata almost always included a de-identified subject ID, COVID-19 status, age in years and sex. General study outcomes and caveats: How much clinical and demographic metadata was included differed by source and by participant, and the metadata was provided uncurated.

Comment on this clone: The antigen this receptor binds is unknown. No clone much larger than this one lies a single base away; base qualities are absent.

V is trimmed back by 4 bases and J by 6 bases, and the junction contains 20 bases that no gene match accounts for. Including cysteine and phenylalanine, the CDR3 has 19 amino acids. The entry retains the CDR3 DNA only, 57 bases that are in frame from base 1. Taken from the germline V gene (reference sequence), the CDR1 and CDR2 loops are SGHKS and YYEKEE. TCRbeta CDR3 regions were amplified from genomic DNA by means of the immunoSEQ Assay, a bias-controlled multiplex PCR. The published analysis was carried out like this. Within the assay, amplification of reference gene primers was used to estimate how many nucleated cells each sample contained. To quantify the absolute abundance of each unique TCRbeta CDR3 rearrangement, sequence reads were collapsed and filtered. Productive Simpson clonality was computed per sample as the square root of Simpson's diversity index over productive rearrangements. TCRdb's version of the immuneACCESS table is confined to in-frame rearrangements and falls short of the full clone set. An unresolved V gene accounts for under half of the shortfall where checked; the remainder is of unknown origin. V, J and clone size were drawn from that table, and D and trimming were deduced from the DNA. The sample yields about 360,000 clones; around 84% were counted once. The top ten hold around 3% of the sample.

Collaborating institutions collected whole blood in K2EDTA tubes following their own protocols. For TCRbeta analysis, collaborator samples were shipped as frozen whole blood, as isolated PBMCs, or as DNA extracted from either sample type. The V gene is TRBV5-5 and the J gene is TRBJ1-5; 9 nucleotides in the junction match TRBD1. Sequenced: peripheral blood. The TCR originated in a human donor in a cohort sampled during active COVID-19. The CDR3 protein: CASSAALAGQGRVGQPQHF. The nucleotides read TGTGCCAGCAGCGCCGCTTTAGCGGGACAGGGTCGAGTTGGTCAGCCCCAGCATTTT.